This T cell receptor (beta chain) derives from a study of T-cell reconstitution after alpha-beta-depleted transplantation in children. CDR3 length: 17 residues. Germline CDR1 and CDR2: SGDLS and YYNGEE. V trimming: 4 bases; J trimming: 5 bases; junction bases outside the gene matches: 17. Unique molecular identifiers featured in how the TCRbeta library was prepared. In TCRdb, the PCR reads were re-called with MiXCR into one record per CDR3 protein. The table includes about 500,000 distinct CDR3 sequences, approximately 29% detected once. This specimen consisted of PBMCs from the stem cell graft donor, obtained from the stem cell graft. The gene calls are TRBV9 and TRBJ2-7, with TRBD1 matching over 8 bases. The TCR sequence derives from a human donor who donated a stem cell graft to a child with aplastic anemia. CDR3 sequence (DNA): TGTGCCAGCAGCCTCACCCCAGGGGGGTCAGGGGGCGACGAGCAGTACTTC. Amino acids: CASSLTPGGSGGDEQYF.